These 12 T cell receptor beta chains originate from one sample sequenced in a study of beta chain features in type 1 diabetes. Which antigens these TCRs recognize remains unknown. Expressed TCRB transcripts were sequenced after all isolated RNA was converted to cDNA. The assay was immunoSEQ multiplex PCR, and TCRdb's table has in-frame clones only and misses some. The table records about 700,000 clones, 13% of them present only once. Overall study results and limits: In all four CD4+ subsets, TCRB CDR3 length was significantly, moderately reduced in type 1 diabetes.

Sequenced: naive CD4+ T cells from blood. The origin of the receptors is a man aged 18-30 years with type 1 diabetes.

This clone was seen more than once but under ten times. The V call is TRBV25-1, the J call TRBJ1-2; D might be TRBD1 (6 bases). From germline, CDR1 is MGHDK and CDR2 SYGVNS. The CDR3 covers 14 residues. V was shortened by 2 bases and J by 2 bases, with 9 bases between the two germline ends. The CDR3 region is CASSETGLNYGYTF. CDR3 in DNA: TGTGCCAGCAGTGAAACAGGGCTCAACTATGGCTACACCTTC.

CDR3 sequence (DNA): TGCGCCAGCAGCACCCAGGGCCAGGGATACGGCGAGCAGTACTTC. It encodes CASSTQGQGYGEQYF. The chain couples TRBV5-1 to TRBJ2-7, with a possible D match to TRBD1 (5 bases). This CDR3 is built from 15 residues. Germline CDR1 reads SGHRS; CDR2 reads YFSETQ. V lost 4 bases, J lost 6 bases, and 20 bases lay in between.

This clone was seen a few times. The chain uses TRBV30 and TRBJ1-2, with unresolved D. CDR3 length equals 13 residues. The germline V and J ends were trimmed by 0 bases and 1 base, with 6 bases remaining between them. Per germline, CDR1 GTSNPN and CDR2 SVGIG (reference sequence). CDR3 DNA: TGTGCCTGGAGTGTCACGGATAACTATGGCTACACCTTC. Its translation is CAWSVTDNYGYTF.

The chain joins TRBV5-4 to TRBJ2-3; TRBD1 aligns across 9 bases. Germline trimming cut 4 bases from V and 2 bases from J; bases unmatched to any gene: 5. The CDR3 runs 15 residues. Looked up from germline, CDR1 is SGHNT and CDR2 is YYREEE (reference sequence). Here the CDR3 DNA reads TGTGCCAGCAGCCCCGGGACAGGGATCACAGATACGCAGTATTTT. Protein sequence: CASSPGTGITDTQYF.

J is TRBJ2-7 and V is TRBV5-1, with D maybe TRBD1 (5 bases). Per the germline V gene, CDR1 is SGHRS and CDR2 is YFSETQ. This CDR3 is 15 amino acids long. Trimming removed 1 base from V and 7 bases from J, with 18 bases in between. The CDR3 sequence: CASSLQDTLPMEQYF. The DNA for the CDR3 is TGCGCCAGCAGCTTGCAGGACACCCTACCGATGGAGCAGTACTTC.

Only a few counts were recorded for this clone. The chain employs TRBV27 and TRBJ2-3; 13 nucleotides match TRBD2. Trimming cost V 2 bases and J 4 bases; bases outside gene matches: 6. Germline V gene sequence: CDR1 MNHEY, CDR2 SMNVEV (reference sequence). The CDR3 length is 17 residues. The CDR3 protein is CASSLAPGLAGADTQYF. CDR3 coding DNA: TGTGCCAGCAGTTTAGCCCCCGGACTAGCGGGGGCAGATACGCAGTATTTT.

The rearrangement uses TRBV7-9 and TRBJ2-2; the D is unclear. This CDR3 has 17 amino acids. The V end was cut by 1 base, the J end by 0 bases, with 12 bases between. In germline, CDR1 is SEHNR, CDR2 FQNEAQ (reference sequence). For the CDR3, the DNA is TGTGCCAGCAGCTTAGTCTTGGTCAACGCGAACACCGGGGAGCTGTTTTTT. The encoded protein is CASSLVLVNANTGELFF.

This clone was detected a few times. This sequence joins TRBV14 and TRBJ2-3; D is undetermined. Between the trimmed V and J ends, which lost 4 bases and 2 bases, there was a span of 13 bases. The germline CDR1 and CDR2 sequences are SGHDN and FVKESK. The CDR3 covers 15 residues. The CDR3, as DNA: TGTGCCAGCAGCCTAGTACAAACTTCCACAGATACGCAGTATTTT. It codes for CASSLVQTSTDTQYF.

The V gene is TRBV4-1, the J gene TRBJ1-6, with a weak D call TRBD1 (5 bases). Trimming removed 4 bases from V and 9 bases from J, with 28 bases in between. Germline-derived CDR1 and CDR2 are MGHRA and YSYEKL. This CDR3 is built from 19 residues. CDR3 DNA sequence: TGCGCCAGCAGCCTCCCCGAGCTCTTAGCCGGGGGGTTTGGTTCACCCCTCCACTTT. The encoded protein is CASSLPELLAGGFGSPLHF.

The V gene is TRBV6-6, the J gene TRBJ1-3, with D unclear. Germline lookup yields CDR1 MNHNY and CDR2 SVGAGI (reference sequence). Trimming left V 11 bases short and J 0 bases short, with 14 bases between. CDR3 length: 14 residues. This CDR3 reads CAGSRSDSGNTIYF. For the CDR3, the DNA is TGTGCCGGATCTAGGTCTGACTCTGGAAACACCATATATTTT.

V usage is TRBV19 and J usage is TRBJ1-5; TRBD1 matches 9 bases. Per germline, CDR1 LNHDA and CDR2 SQIVND (reference sequence). Trimming took 6 bases from V and 1 from J; bases not matched to a gene: 7. The CDR3 runs 16 residues. In nucleotides, the CDR3 is TGTGCCAGTAGGCCGGACAGGGGTGGGAGCAATCAGCCCCAGCATTTT. This codes for CASRPDRGGSNQPQHF.

The V gene is TRBV4-1, the J gene TRBJ2-1; 8 bases match TRBD1. The CDR3 loop spans 18 amino acids. J lost 0 bases, V lost 0 bases, and 7 bases had no gene match. Germline V gene sequence: CDR1 MGHRA, CDR2 YSYEKL. The CDR3 loop reads CASSQDPGQGSSYNEQFF. The CDR3 DNA reads as TGCGCCAGCAGCCAAGACCCAGGACAGGGAAGCTCCTACAATGAGCAGTTCTTC.